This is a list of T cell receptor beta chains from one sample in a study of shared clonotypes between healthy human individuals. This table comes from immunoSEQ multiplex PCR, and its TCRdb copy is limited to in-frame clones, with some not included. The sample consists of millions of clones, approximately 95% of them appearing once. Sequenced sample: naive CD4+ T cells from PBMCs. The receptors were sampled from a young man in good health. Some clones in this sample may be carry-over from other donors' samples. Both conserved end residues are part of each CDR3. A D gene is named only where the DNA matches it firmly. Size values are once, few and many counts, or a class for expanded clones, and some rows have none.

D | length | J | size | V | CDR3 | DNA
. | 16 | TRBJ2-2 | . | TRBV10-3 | CAISEGRGTGTGELFF | TGTGCCATCAGTGAGGGAAGGGGGACGGGCACCGGGGAGCTGTTTTTT
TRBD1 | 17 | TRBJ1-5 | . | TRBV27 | CASRYTGEQYSNQPQHF | TGTGCCAGCAGATACACAGGGGAGCAATATAGCAATCAGCCCCAGCATTTT
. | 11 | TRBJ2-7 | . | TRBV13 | CASSFFYEQYF | TGTGCCAGCAGCTTTTTCTACGAGCAGTACTTC
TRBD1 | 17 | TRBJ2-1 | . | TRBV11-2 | CASSLDVGDRGSNEQFF | TGTGCCAGCAGCTTAGATGTGGGGGACAGGGGATCCAATGAGCAGTTCTTC
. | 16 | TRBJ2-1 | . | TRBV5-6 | CASSLYLGLVYNEQFF | TGTGCCAGCAGCTTGTATCTTGGACTGGTCTACAATGAGCAGTTCTTC
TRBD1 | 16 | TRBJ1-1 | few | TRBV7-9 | CASSLARTGGRTEAFF | TGTGCCAGCAGCTTAGCTCGGACAGGAGGGAGGACTGAAGCTTTCTTT
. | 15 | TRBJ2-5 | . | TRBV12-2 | CASRLGGQYQETQYF | TGTGCAAGTCGCTTAGGAGGACAGTACCAAGAGACCCAGTACTTC
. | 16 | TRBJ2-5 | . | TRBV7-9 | CASTLVGAATQETQYF | TGTGCCAGCACCCTAGTGGGGGCGGCCACCCAAGAGACCCAGTACTTC
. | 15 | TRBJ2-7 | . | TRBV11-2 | CASSLQQVGWLEQYF | TGTGCCAGCAGCCTCCAACAGGTGGGCTGGCTCGAGCAGTACTTC
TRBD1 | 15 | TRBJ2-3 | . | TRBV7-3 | CASSRTGDSTDTQYF | TGTGCCAGCAGCCGAACAGGGGACAGCACAGATACGCAGTATTTT
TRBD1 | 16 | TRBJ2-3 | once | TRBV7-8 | CASSRRDRGRGDTQYF | TGTGCCAGCAGCAGAAGGGACAGGGGGCGCGGAGATACGCAGTATTTT
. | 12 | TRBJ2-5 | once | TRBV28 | CASKQGGETQYF | TGTGCCAGCAAACAGGGCGGCGAGACCCAGTACTTC
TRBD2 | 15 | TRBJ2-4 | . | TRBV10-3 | CAISGGEGTKNIQYF | TGTGCCATCAGTGGAGGGGAGGGGACCAAAAACATTCAGTACTTC
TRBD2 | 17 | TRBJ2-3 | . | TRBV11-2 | CASSSGLAGLFTDTQYF | TGTGCCAGCAGCTCGGGACTAGCGGGACTCTTCACAGATACGCAGTATTTT
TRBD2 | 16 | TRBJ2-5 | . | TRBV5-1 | CASSLEGLAGTETQYF | TGCGCCAGCAGCTTGGAGGGACTAGCGGGAACGGAGACCCAGTACTTC
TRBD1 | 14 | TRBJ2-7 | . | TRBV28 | CASSSPTGIYEQYF | TGTGCCAGCAGCTCACCGACAGGGATCTACGAGCAGTACTTC
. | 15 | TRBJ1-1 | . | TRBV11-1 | CASSFYREMNTEAFF | TGTGCCAGCAGCTTTTACAGGGAAATGAACACTGAAGCTTTCTTT
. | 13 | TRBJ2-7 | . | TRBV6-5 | CASSVTGTYEQYF | TGTGCCAGCAGTGTGACGGGGACCTACGAGCAGTACTTC
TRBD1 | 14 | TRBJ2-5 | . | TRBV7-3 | CASSQGTGGETQYF | TGTGCCAGCAGCCAGGGGACAGGGGGAGAGACCCAGTACTTC
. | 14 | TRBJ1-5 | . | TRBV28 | CASSRTDSNQPQHF | TGTGCCAGCTCACGGACAGATAGCAATCAGCCCCAGCATTTT
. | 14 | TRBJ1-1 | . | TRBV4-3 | CASGRGGMNTEAFF | TGCGCCAGCGGGCGGGGAGGGATGAACACTGAAGCTTTCTTT
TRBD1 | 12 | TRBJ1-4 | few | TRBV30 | CAWSGTGTFLFF | TGTGCCTGGAGTGGGACAGGGACGTTCCTGTTTTTT
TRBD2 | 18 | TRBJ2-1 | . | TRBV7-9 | CASGEGRLAGGSMDEQFF | TGTGCCAGCGGGGAGGGGAGACTAGCGGGAGGAAGTATGGATGAGCAGTTCTTC
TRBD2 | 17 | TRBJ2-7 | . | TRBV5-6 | CASSQRIPGRAPYEQYF | TGTGCCAGCAGCCAGAGGATACCCGGGAGGGCCCCCTACGAGCAGTACTTC
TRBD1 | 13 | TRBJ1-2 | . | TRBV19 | CASTTGQGYGYTF | TGTGCCAGTACTACGGGACAGGGCTATGGCTACACCTTC
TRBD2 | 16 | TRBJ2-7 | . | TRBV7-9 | CASSRLGLAGSYEQYF | TGTGCCAGCAGTCGCCTTGGACTAGCGGGCTCCTACGAGCAGTACTTC